This T cell receptor (beta chain) was documented in a study of T cells in Graves' hyperthyroidism and ophthalmopathy. Study-wide results and caveats: The model identified upcoming ophthalmopathy a median roughly 6 months ahead of onset.

The TCR beta CDR3 regions underwent amplification using RNA transcripts as the source. The primer set for the first-round RT-PCR of the TCR CDR3 was HTBI. TCRdb reprocessed the multiplex PCR reads via MiXCR and lists one record per CDR3 protein. In the table there are 400,000 to 500,000 distinct CDR3 sequences, approximately 13% of which are singletons. Unmatched junction bases numbered 7, after V lost 5 bases and J lost 0 bases. Germline V lookup: CDR1 SGHTA, CDR2 FQGNSA. This CDR3 spans 18 amino acids. From less than 13 ml of fresh peripheral blood, PBMCs were isolated. About this clonotype itself: Its antigen remains unknown.

This sequence joins TRBV7-2 and TRBJ2-2; 12 bases align to TRBD2. Sequencing was performed on blood. The clonotype originates from a woman under 30 with Graves' hyperthyroidism. For the CDR3, the DNA is TGTGCCAGCAGCCCCCTAGCGGGAGGGTTCGCGAACACCGGGGAGCTGTTTTTT. Translated: CASSPLAGGFANTGELFF.